These T cell receptor beta chains were read from a single sample in a study of CD8+ T cells in alopecia areata. Sequenced by immunoSEQ multiplex PCR; TCRdb stores in-frame clones only, minus some. The sample contains over 150,000 clones, about 53% of which appear only once. The sample here was CD8+ T cells sorted from blood, taken at week 24, from a patient treated with tofacitinib. These TCRs come from a human donor with alopecia areata. CDR3s leave out the opening cysteine and the closing phenylalanine or tryptophan. The order of the fields is V gene, CDR3 protein.

v_call: TRBV2; cdr3_aa: ASRSNDNTGELF
v_call: TRBV6-5; cdr3_aa: ASSYSIGGETQY
v_call: TRBV29-1; cdr3_aa: SASEGEQF
v_call: TRBV4-3; cdr3_aa: ASSARQGIADTQY
v_call: TRBV7-9; cdr3_aa: ASSEGHPNEQF
v_call: TRBV11-2; cdr3_aa: ASSLDRAFGYT
v_call: TRBV29-1; cdr3_aa: SVEGSDYGYT
v_call: TRBV30; cdr3_aa: AWSTGSQPQH
v_call: TRBV13; cdr3_aa: ASSLRASVTDTQY
v_call: TRBV6-5; cdr3_aa: AVGLAGNSYNEQF
v_call: TRBV5-6; cdr3_aa: ASSPGTGSYEQY
v_call: TRBV29-1; cdr3_aa: SVGVGGNTGELF
v_call: TRBV29-1; cdr3_aa: SVVDREAF
v_call: TRBV5-4; cdr3_aa: ASSENVGVTYGYT
v_call: TRBV30; cdr3_aa: AWSVLGGVTDTQY
v_call: TRBV6-6; cdr3_aa: ASSWRDTEAF
v_call: TRBV30; cdr3_aa: AWEKGQGRTDTQY
v_call: TRBV7-2; cdr3_aa: ASSLPGTVGEAF
v_call: TRBV10-3; cdr3_aa: AIRSPREPYEQY
v_call: TRBV9; cdr3_aa: ASSVGTGGNTEAF
v_call: TRBV30; cdr3_aa: ACLRGVDYGYT
v_call: TRBV7-6; cdr3_aa: ASSSGTRGYEQY
v_call: TRBV2; cdr3_aa: ASSDGGDYEQY
v_call: TRBV5-1; cdr3_aa: ASSVKAGTSLADEQF
v_call: TRBV4-3; cdr3_aa: ASSQMTGTYEQY
v_call: TRBV29-1; cdr3_aa: SVEDGAGDNEQF